Listed here are 22 T cell receptor beta chains from one sample, sequenced in a study of regulatory T cells in long-lasting Graves disease. Arm-PCR of CDR3 regions and iRepertoire HTBI primers were the basis on which TCR beta libraries were built. TCRdb independently ran MiXCR on the multiplex PCR reads; one entry per CDR3 protein. The repertoire holds fewer than 450,000 distinct CDR3 sequences, with 23% as singletons. Time point here: persistent/refractory GD, antithyroid drugs over 5 years with positive TRAb. Construction of the TCR library relied on RNA isolated from PBMCs. Sequenced material: peripheral blood mononuclear cells (PBMCs), taken when the disease was refractory, from a patient treated with antithyroid drugs. The receptors were sampled from a female donor with Graves disease.

The gene calls are TRBV19 and TRBJ1-1; 9 positions match TRBD1. Germline V gene lookup returns CDR1 LNHDA and CDR2 SQIVND (reference sequence). V lost 3 bases to trimming and J lost 1 base; unmatched junction nucleotides: 3. The CDR3 is made up of 15 amino acids. CDR3: CASSMGTGWNTEAFF. For the CDR3, the DNA is TGTGCCAGTAGTATGGGGACAGGGTGGAACACTGAAGCTTTCTTT.

In the case of this clonotype: This may stem from a read error, because a much larger clone lies one nucleotide away. The chain uses TRBV7-9 and TRBJ2-5, with D unresolved. CDR1 and CDR2 (germline): SEHNR, FQNEAQ (reference sequence). The CDR3 is 15 residues long. The DNA of the CDR3 is TGTACCAGCAGCCCGACGTTGGGCAGAGAAGAGACCCAGTACTTC. It codes for CTSSPTLGREETQYF.

This clonotype came up a few times. Sequence at one end of the junction differs from germline and may be a read error. This chain joins TRBV5-1 and TRBJ1-4; D unclear. The CDR3 length is 16 residues. Germline V gives CDR1 SGHRS, CDR2 YFSETQ. For the CDR3, the DNA is TGCGCCAGCAGCCGATCCCTTTCTGCAACTAATGAAAAGCTGTTTTTT. Amino acids: CASSRSLSATNEKLFF.

This clonotype was seen at least ten times. The V and J genes are TRBV15 and TRBJ2-5, with a tentative D call TRBD2 (5 bases). The CDR3 is made up of 14 amino acids. CDR1 is LNHNV and CDR2 is YYDKDF in the germline V gene (reference sequence). V lost 3 bases and J lost 1, with 9 bases in between. The CDR3 region has the DNA TGTGCCACCAGCAGGACGGACTTCCAAGAGACCCAGTACTTC. Residues: CATSRTDFQETQYF.

This sequence joins TRBV7-9 and TRBJ2-7; D is uncertain. This CDR3 contains 12 residues. With 0 bases removed from V and 6 bases from J, the gap between germline ends came to 6 bases. The germline V gene encodes CDR1 SEHNR and CDR2 FQNEAQ (reference sequence). The CDR3 sequence is CASSLAKFEQYF. The CDR3 DNA sequence: TGTGCCAGCAGCTTAGCGAAGTTCGAGCAGTACTTC.

A single count supports this clonotype. V usage is TRBV5-8 and J usage is TRBJ1-2, with D unresolved. Per the germline V gene, CDR1 is SGHTS and CDR2 is YDEGEE. The CDR3 covers 15 residues. Trimming took 5 bases from V and 0 from J, leaving 14 bases between them. CDR3 DNA: TGTGCCAGCAGAAGAGAGACGCTCGCTAACTATGGCTACACCTTC. This encodes CASRRETLANYGYTF.

This clonotype was counted at least ten times. The chain recombines TRBV2 with TRBJ2-7; the D is unclear. This CDR3 comprises 12 residues. CDR1 and CDR2 from the germline V gene are SNHLY and FYNNEI. V was cut by 7 bases and J by 5 bases, with 12 bases left in between. CDR3 nucleotides: TGTGCCAGCACGGGTTTCGAGCACGAGCAGTACTTC. It is translated as CASTGFEHEQYF.

This clonotype was seen at least ten times. The chain couples TRBV6-1 to TRBJ2-7, with TRBD2 matching over 8 bases. The V gene end was trimmed by 10 bases and the J gene end by 1 base; junction bases not matched to a gene: 9. Germline V lookup: CDR1 MNHNS, CDR2 SASEGT. This CDR3 is built from 14 residues. CDR3 DNA sequence: TGTGCCATGAAAGGGGCTAGCGGGTCCTACGAGCAGTACTTC. Translation gives CAMKGASGSYEQYF.

This clonotype was detected many times. This sequence joins TRBV29-1 and TRBJ1-1; perhaps TRBD1 as D (6 bases). CDR1 and CDR2 (germline): SQVTM, ANQGSEA. V shed 3 bases and J shed 1 base, with 12 bases lying between them. CDR3 length equals 14 residues. Here the CDR3 DNA reads TGCAGCGTTGAGCGAACAGGGTCGAACACTGAAGCTTTCTTT. Encoded protein: CSVERTGSNTEAFF.

This clonotype was seen more than once but under ten times. This chain links TRBV6-2 or TRBV6-3 with TRBJ2-7, with D possibly TRBD1 on 6 matching bases. V lost 4 bases to trimming and J lost 0 bases, with 16 bases between them. This CDR3 is 16 amino acids long. Per germline, CDR1 MNHEY and CDR2 SVGEGT. CDR3 residues: CASSLTGHSSSYEQYF. CDR3 sequence (DNA): TGTGCCAGCAGTTTAACGGGACACTCATCCTCCTACGAGCAGTACTTC.

The V and J genes are TRBV27 and TRBJ1-2; tentatively, D is TRBD1 (5 bases). The V gene lost 2 bases and the J gene lost 4 bases, with 20 bases spanning the gap. The V gene's germline CDR1 is MNHEY and CDR2 SMNVEV (reference sequence). This CDR3 comprises 17 residues. The CDR3 nucleotides read TGTGCCAGCAGTTTAGGATCCGGGGCAGTCGGAATCTATGGCTACACCTTC. This gives the protein CASSLGSGAVGIYGYTF.

The chain links TRBV29-1 to TRBJ2-7; D is perhaps TRBD1 (6 bases). This CDR3 region has 12 residues. V lost 7 bases and J lost 3, with 13 bases in between. CDR1 and CDR2 (germline): SQVTM, ANQGSEA. The CDR3 nucleotides are TGCAGCGCCACGGTACAGGGCTACGAGCAGTACTTC. This sequence encodes CSATVQGYEQYF.

The rearrangement joins TRBV10-3 to TRBJ1-1; D might be TRBD1 (5 bases). This CDR3 region has 14 residues. Germline V gene sequence: CDR1 ENHRY, CDR2 SYGVKD. Trimming shortened V by 7 bases and J by 6 bases, and 18 bases separated the two germline ends. The CDR3 region is CAIMFGGDSAEAFF. The CDR3 DNA sequence: TGTGCCATCATGTTCGGGGGGGATAGCGCTGAAGCTTTCTTT.

This chain connects TRBV20-1 to TRBJ1-5, with a weak D call TRBD1 (6 bases). V lost 7 bases to trimming and J lost 7 bases, with 17 bases between them. Germline CDR1 and CDR2: DFQATT and SNEGSKA (reference sequence). The CDR3 runs 13 residues. CDR3 loop: CSVGGGAGQPQHF. CDR3 nucleotides: TGCAGTGTAGGTGGGGGGGCCGGCCAGCCCCAGCATTTT.

The chain joins TRBV15 to TRBJ2-6; D not certain. Trimming took off 8 bases at V and 2 bases at J, with 7 bases between the two ends. The CDR3 has 13 residues. Germline V gene sequence: CDR1 LNHNV, CDR2 YYDKDF (reference sequence). CDR3 bases: TGTGCCACCTATTTAACTGGGGCCAACGTCCTGACTTTC. This gives the protein CATYLTGANVLTF.

This clonotype has just a few counts. The chain combines TRBV20-1 with TRBJ1-5, with TRBD1 matching over 7 bases. Germline V gene lookup returns CDR1 DFQATT and CDR2 SNEGSKA (reference sequence). The CDR3 runs to 15 residues. After removal of 3 bases from V and 2 bases from J, the junction contained 7 bases not matched to a gene. The CDR3 nucleotides read TGCAGTGCTAGTCCCGCAGGGGGTCGCAATCAGCCCCAGCATTTT. It translates to CSASPAGGRNQPQHF.

About this clonotype: Here the CDR3 omits its conserved ending phenylalanine or tryptophan, so a read error is the likely source. The chain joins TRBV20-1 to TRBJ2-7; 9 bases match TRBD1. V lost 6 bases and J lost 0; bases outside the gene matches: 6. CDR3 size: 14 residues. Germline V gene lookup returns CDR1 DFQATT and CDR2 SNEGSKA (reference sequence). The CDR3: CSATGQGNSYEQYL. In DNA, the CDR3 is TGCAGTGCAACCGGACAGGGGAACTCCTACGAGCAGTACCTC.

This clonotype occurred a few times. This chain joins TRBV12-3 or TRBV12-4 and TRBJ2-4; D not resolved. This CDR3 contains 16 residues. V was clipped by 3 bases and J by 7 bases, with 19 bases between them. The CDR3 reads CASSFWREDGRNIQYF. CDR3 nucleotide sequence: TGTGCCAGCAGTTTTTGGCGCGAGGATGGTCGTAACATTCAGTACTTC.

A note on this clonotype: A much larger clone sits a single nucleotide away, making a read error possible. The rearrangement uses TRBV28 and TRBJ2-7; 8 bases agree with TRBD1. Germline CDR1 is MDHEN and CDR2 is SYDVKM. The length of the CDR3 is 11 residues. Here the CDR3 DNA reads TGTGCAGTTGACAGGGGCTACGAGCAGTACTTC. Translated: CAVDRGYEQYF.

Many counts were recorded for this clonotype. The chain carries TRBV2 and TRBJ1-2; D might be TRBD1 (5 bases). The CDR3 spans 13 residues. Germline assignment: CDR1 SNHLY and CDR2 FYNNEI. The V end lost 1 base, the J end lost 6 bases, and 9 bases lay between the germline ends. CDR3 nucleotide sequence: TGTGCCAGCAGTGAAGGGGGGTTCAATGGCTACACCTTC. It codes for CASSEGGFNGYTF. The full variable domain, its missing parts supplied by reference TRBV2 and TRBJ1-2, is EPEVTQTPSHQVTQMGQEVILRCVPISNHLYFYWYRQILGQKVEFLVSFYNNEISEKSEIFDDQFSVERPDGSNFTLKIRSTKLEDSAMYFCASSEGGFNGYTFGSGTRLTVV.

The rearrangement uses TRBV3-1 and TRBJ2-7, with TRBD1 identical over 7 bases. V lost 7 bases and J lost 6; bases outside the gene matches: 3. The CDR3 is 11 residues long. CDR1 is LGHDT, CDR2 YNNKEL, per germline (reference sequence). CDR3 loop: CASTQGSEQYF. The CDR3 nucleotides are TGTGCCAGCACACAGGGGAGCGAGCAGTACTTC.

This clonotype was recorded at least ten times. This chain joins TRBV28 and TRBJ1-5, with a weak D call TRBD1 (5 bases). The V gene's germline CDR1 is MDHEN and CDR2 SYDVKM. The CDR3 covers 15 residues. The ends were cut back, 1 base at V and 0 bases at J, with 7 bases in the middle. CDR3 DNA: TGTGCCAGCAGTTTATTGACAGCTAGCAATCAGCCCCAGCATTTT. Translation gives CASSLLTASNQPQHF.